Following are 4 T cell receptor beta chains from one sample sequenced in a study of cytomegalovirus exposure and HLA in healthy donors. The PCR employed 60 Vbeta primers together with 13 Jbeta primers. Method: immunoSEQ multiplex PCR; TCRdb's copy keeps in-frame clones and lacks some. The sample shows around 88,000 clones, over 70% of them seen only once. The source material was PBMCs. Every receptor here comes from a man in his fifties in good health and CMV-seropositive.

J is TRBJ2-1 and V is TRBV10-1, with 9 positions matching TRBD2. The V and J ends lost 8 bases and 10 bases, in that order; junction bases with no gene match: 24. CDR3 size: 18 residues. CDR1 WNHNN and CDR2 SYGVQD come from the germline V gene (reference sequence). The CDR3 region is CASPRVHGGSSGGREQFF. The CDR3 nucleotides are TGCGCCAGCCCGCGCGTTCACGGGGGCTCCAGCGGGGGGCGCGAGCAGTTCTTC.

The chain has TRBV7-3 and TRBJ2-6; TRBD1 might be the D (5 bases). In germline, CDR1 is SGHTA, CDR2 FQGTGA. The CDR3 is 17 residues long. V lost 5 bases, J lost 0 bases, and 14 bases lay in between. The CDR3 DNA is TGTGCCAGCAGCCGTACCTCGACAGCCTCTGGGGCCAACGTCCTGACTTTC. This translates into CASSRTSTASGANVLTF.

The chain recombines TRBV6-1 with TRBJ2-7; 9 bases fit TRBD2. CDR3 length: 15 residues. CDR1 is MNHNS, CDR2 SASEGT, per germline. The J segment lost 3 bases and the V segment lost 2 bases, leaving 5 bases of the junction unmatched. CDR3 amino acids: CASSEWRGGFYEQYF. In DNA, the CDR3 is TGTGCCAGCAGTGAATGGCGGGGGGGCTTCTACGAGCAGTACTTC.

The chain joins TRBV7-2 to TRBJ2-7; the match to TRBD1 covers 7 bases. Germline V CDR1 and CDR2: SGHTA, FQGNSA. V was pared by 3 bases and J by 0 bases, with 5 bases of the junction left unmatched. The CDR3 contains 15 residues. DNA of the CDR3: TGTGCCAGCAGCTTGTTTGCAGGGGGCTCCTACGAGCAGTACTTC. It codes for CASSLFAGGSYEQYF.